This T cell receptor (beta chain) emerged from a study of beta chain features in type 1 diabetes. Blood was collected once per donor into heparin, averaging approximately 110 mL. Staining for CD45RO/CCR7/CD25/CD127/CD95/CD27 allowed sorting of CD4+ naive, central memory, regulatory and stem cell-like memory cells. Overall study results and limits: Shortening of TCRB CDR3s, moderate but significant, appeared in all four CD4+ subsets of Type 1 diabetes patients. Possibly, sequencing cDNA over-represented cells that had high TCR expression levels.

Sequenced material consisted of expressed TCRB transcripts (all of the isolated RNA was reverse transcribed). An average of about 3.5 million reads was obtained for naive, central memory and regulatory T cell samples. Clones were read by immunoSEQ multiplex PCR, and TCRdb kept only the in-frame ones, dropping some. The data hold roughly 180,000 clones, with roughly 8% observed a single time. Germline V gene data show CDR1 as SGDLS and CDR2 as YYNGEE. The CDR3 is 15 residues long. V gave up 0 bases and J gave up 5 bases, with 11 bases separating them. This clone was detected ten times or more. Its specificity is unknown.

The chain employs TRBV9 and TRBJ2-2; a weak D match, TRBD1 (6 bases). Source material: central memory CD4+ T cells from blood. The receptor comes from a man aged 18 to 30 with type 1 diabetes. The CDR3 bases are TGTGCCAGCAGCGTAGCTGACAGGCGTACCGGGGAGCTGTTTTTT. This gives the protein CASSVADRRTGELFF.